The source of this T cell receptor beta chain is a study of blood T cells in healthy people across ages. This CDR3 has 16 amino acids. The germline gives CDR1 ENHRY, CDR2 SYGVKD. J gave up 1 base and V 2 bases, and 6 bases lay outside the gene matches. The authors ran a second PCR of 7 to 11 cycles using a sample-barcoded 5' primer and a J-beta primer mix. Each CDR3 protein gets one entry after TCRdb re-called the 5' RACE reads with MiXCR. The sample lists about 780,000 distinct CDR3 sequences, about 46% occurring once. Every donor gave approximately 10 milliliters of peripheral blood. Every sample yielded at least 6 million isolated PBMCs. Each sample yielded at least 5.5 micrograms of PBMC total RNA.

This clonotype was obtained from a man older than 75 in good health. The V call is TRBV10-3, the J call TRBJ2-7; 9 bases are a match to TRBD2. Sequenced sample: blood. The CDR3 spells CAISERDSGGSYEQYF. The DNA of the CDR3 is TGTGCCATCAGTGAGAGGGATAGCGGGGGTTCCTACGAGCAGTACTTC.